This entry describes one T cell receptor beta chain. What antigen it recognizes has not been identified. One end of the junction does not line up with germline, which may come from a read error. Sequences SEHNR (CDR1) and FQNEAQ (CDR2) are obtained from the germline V gene (reference sequence). Including the terminal cysteine and phenylalanine, the CDR3 comprises 15 residues. Solely the CDR3 DNA is kept, with 45 bases framed from the first base. The data derive from a study of cytomegalovirus exposure and HLA in healthy donors (dated 2017 in TCRdb). With respect to the entire study: An earlier analysis of about 530 of the donors reported approximately 260 Gb of sequence data and 117 million unique TCR beta sequences obtained from around 170 million T cells. Around 300 gigabases of sequencing data and roughly 90 million unique TCR sequences were included in an early release covering about 600 HLA-typed donors. Among the roughly 400 genotyped donors, around 81% belonged to the genetic ancestry cluster associated with self-reported Caucasian donors. The study aimed to test whether cataloging public T cell receptors could reveal signatures of past pathogen exposure. The study used immunosequencing to profile the T cell repertoires of hundreds of subjects and linked those repertoires to cytomegalovirus serostatus. A separate validation cohort of 100 to 150 different subjects was used in addition to the roughly 700-subject first cohort. To predict cytomegalovirus infection status, the study brought together high-throughput TCR immunosequencing, statistical association of individual TCRs with disease status, and machine learning. A later analysis re-examined previously published TCR beta repertoires from 600 to 700 donors and added high-resolution HLA genotyping to investigate patterns of TCR occurrence. Rather than using new phenotypic data, the later analysis identified candidate immune exposures from TCR beta sequences and from how often those sequences occurred across donors. An earlier analysis of some 500 of the donors applied high-throughput TCR beta sequencing to assess whether each TCR beta V gene segment acted as functional or pseudogenic. Donor age, sex, ethnicity and CMV serostatus were collected together with the repertoire data. A later genetic analysis used genome-wide SNP genotypes for about 65% of the roughly 700 donors, treating that subset as a discovery cohort. Every discovery cohort repertoire had been produced on one sequencing platform. Both class I and class II loci were covered by HLA typing, at four-digit resolution. Typing coverage differed by locus: A, B, C, DRB1 and DQB1 were typed in roughly 620-630 donors, DQA1 in approximately 520, DPA1 in roughly 590, and DPB1 in 472. Because of strong linkage in the cohort, roughly five DR-DQ haplotypes were treated as single units for association and clustering. On average, 235,054 unique TCR beta nucleotide sequences were sequenced per donor among a few hundred genotyped donors of the cohort, with roughly 18% of those sequences being non-productive.

The study at large found these results: Sequencing depth was assumed to be roughly uniform across donors in the presence/absence analyses, though that assumption may not hold. Because some donors lacked HLA typing at each locus, the association tests relied only on the typed subset. An earlier analysis of roughly 570 of the donors showed that most TCR beta V segments appeared in productive rearrangements either about 87% or about 30% of the time, which broadly matched IMGT annotations. At a false discovery rate of 0.05, a later analysis linked around 15,000 TCR beta sequences to specific HLA alleles. According to a later genetic analysis, donors in an Asian-associated ancestry cluster had fewer N-insertions in productive TCRs than the approximately 610-donor mean. Some IMGT-functional V segments, including TRBV6-2 and TRBV6-3, could not be distinguished by the 87-base-pair reads and were therefore excluded. While some public TCRs were present in many individuals, most TCR sequences turned up only very rarely across donors. According to a later analysis, TCR association rates differed among HLA loci, with DRB1 alleles showing the most associated TCRs and HLA-C alleles showing the fewest. Several of the top co-occurrence clusters appeared to be linked to parvovirus B19, influenza, CMV and Epstein-Barr virus, according to a later analysis. The authors suggested that the approach could potentially be extended to other disease states and immunological phenotypes. The study gave a list of 150 to 200 TCR beta chains associated with cytomegalovirus. A further reported finding was that TCR beta sequences accurately predicted the HLA-A and HLA-B alleles for most subjects in the first cohort. The sequencing pipeline was judged likely to have produced a cluster of highly shared sequence variants as a technical artifact. In a later analysis, most CMV-associated TCR beta chains were found to appear HLA-restricted, with HLA associations seemingly driven largely by CMV exposure. In both the original and validation cohorts, the classifier was reported to diagnose cytomegalovirus status with high specificity and sensitivity. The only immune exposure information available for the cohort was CMV serostatus. Linkage disequilibrium might explain the correlated functional status among segregating V segments, but an unknown experimental factor could not be excluded. The cohort was sequenced for TCR beta chains only, and without alpha or paired-chain data the features that could be detected were limited. Strong co-occurrence of HLA alleles, especially DR and DQ, made assigning TCR associations to individual alleles difficult. An association between a missense DCLRE1C variant and V-gene and J-gene trimming of TCR beta chains was found in a later genetic analysis and replicated in an independent cohort. A later analysis found that HLA-associated TCR beta chains were more clonally expanded and had lower generation probabilities than equally common non-associated chains. Approximately 16 rarely observed V segments, including chromosome 9 orphons, were excluded from the earlier analysis of almost 600 of the donors because counts were too low. In vitro tests confirmed that three of the cytomegalovirus-associated TCR beta chains recognize cytomegalovirus antigens.

The library was obtained by the immunoSEQ multiplex PCR assay. A mixture of 60 forward primers for TCR Vbeta segments and 13 reverse primers for TCR Jbeta segments was used in the multiplex PCR. The CDR3 region of rearranged TCR beta genes was amplified from genomic DNA with a multiplex PCR assay. The amplified TCR beta libraries were sequenced on the Illumina HiSeq System as 87-base-pair reads. The authors' pipeline ran thus. A later analysis counted about 76 million unique TCR beta chains across the 666 repertoires, and some 12 million of these chains were shared by at least two donors. To remove PCR and sequencing errors, raw reads were error-corrected and collapsed into unique sequences using a nearest-neighbor algorithm that merged closely related sequences. To assign V, D and J gene segments, CDR3 sequences were aligned to IMGT reference sequences. For a sequence to be retained, at least a six-nucleotide match to both a V gene segment and a J gene segment was required. Rearrangements were classified as productive when the CDR3 lacked stop codons and remained in frame with V and J, and all other rearrangements were classified as non-productive. CDR3 was defined by IMGT convention, running from the second conserved V-encoded cysteine to the conserved J-encoded phenylalanine. In an earlier analysis of around 570 of the donors, sequences lacking an unambiguous match to a single V gene segment were excluded. An earlier analysis of fewer than 750 of the donors classified V segments as functional when productive rearrangements were above 56.7% and as segregating when the standard deviation between donors was above 5%. A statistical classification framework was developed to diagnose cytomegalovirus status using the catalog of TCR beta chain sequences. A later analysis assigned V and J genes by comparing TCR nucleotide sequences with IMGT/GENE-DB human TR gene sequences. Using the TCRdist pipeline, a later analysis assigned CDR3 sequences along with most-parsimonious VDJ recombination scenarios. In a later analysis, every TCR beta chain was defined by the combination of its CDR3 amino acid sequence and its V-gene family, and reads without a unique V-gene family were dropped. In a later analysis, approximately 590 highly shared, low-generation-probability nucleotide sequences were removed to address suspected cross-contamination and a sequencing artifact. For each public chain, a later analysis derived a clonal expansion index from normalized ranks of inferred template counts within each repertoire. Generation probabilities in a later analysis came from a VDJ recombination model fitted to out-of-frame rearrangements, and those results were checked against IGoR. In a later analysis, hypergeometric tests were used to score TCR-TCR, TCR-HLA and TCR-CMV co-occurrence, with a repertoire-size bias correction applied to TCR pairs. To estimate false discovery rates, a later analysis permuted the HLA or CMV assignments 20 times. In a later analysis, co-occurring TCRs were grouped with DBSCAN, and TCRdist sequence similarity was added when clustering was performed within HLA-allele-positive subsets. For co-occurrence clustering, repertoires with fewer than 30,000 or more than 120,000 public chains were excluded, along with about five repertoires with anomalous nucleotide sharing. TCRdb's version of the immuneACCESS table is confined to in-frame rearrangements and falls short of the full clone set. An unresolved V gene accounts for under half of the shortfall where checked; the remainder is of unknown origin. V, J and clone size reflect that table, while D and trimming were determined from the DNA. The sample table contains some 150,000 clones; only one count was recorded for roughly four fifths of them. The leading ten clones occupy less than 10% of the sample.

The cohort consisted of more than 650 healthy bone marrow donors. All cohort members were sampled while nominally healthy, although unrecorded immune exposures were likely present. The donor was CMV seropositive and belonged to the group of more than 250 seropositive cohort members. A peripheral blood sample was collected from each donor, and TCR beta sequencing was performed on peripheral blood mononuclear cells. Genomic DNA extraction from the blood cell samples was performed with the Qiagen DNeasy Blood Extraction Kit. Input material: PBMCs. The rearrangement combines TRBV7-9 with TRBJ2-1, and TRBD2 may be the D gene, going by 5 matching bases. The origin of this receptor is a woman aged 45 to 65 in good health and CMV-seropositive. The CDR3 protein is CSSSLTGSSYNEQFF. In nucleotide form, the sequence is TGTTCCAGCAGCTTAACGGGAAGTTCCTACAATGAGCAGTTCTTC.